This T cell receptor (beta chain) is drawn from a study of shared clonotypes between healthy human individuals. Study outcomes and limitations: Although depth was large, rarefaction showed that sequencing of the sorted subsets was incomplete. Naive CD4 clonotypes overlapped across a few donors at approximately 4.5%.

This CDR3 is 16 amino acids long. Germline CDR1 and CDR2: SGHTA and FQGNSA. V lost 5 bases to trimming and J lost 1 base; unmatched junction nucleotides: 8. Points on this clone: The antigen is unknown.

Terminally differentiated effector memory CD45RA+ cells were excluded from the naive CD8 cells, which were CD45RO-negative and positively selected for CCR7. Genomic DNA belonging to each subset was distributed in equal measure over several immunoSEQ plates. The table came from immunoSEQ multiplex PCR; TCRdb's copy has only in-frame clones and leaves some out. The sample lists roughly 2 million clones, about 95% occurring once. The sequence came from a man between 18 and 35 years old in good health. The chain couples TRBV7-2 to TRBJ1-1, with 9 positions matching TRBD1. Sequencing was performed on naive CD8+ T cells sorted from blood. The CDR3 spells CASSHTGGPRNTEAFF. The DNA of the CDR3 is TGTGCCAGCAGCCATACAGGGGGCCCTCGGAACACTGAAGCTTTCTTT.